This is a list of T cell receptor beta chains from one sample in a study of blood T cell repertoires in COVID-19. Repertoires were generated with immunoSEQ multiplex PCR, while TCRdb's copy carries only in-frame clones and drops some. The data contain about 190,000 clones, about 86% of them singletons. Sequenced sample: peripheral blood. Receptors were obtained from a man aged 25 to 40 with active or convalescent COVID-19. The CDR3 runs from the conserved cysteine through the conserved F or W. Fields, in order: CDR3 protein, CDR3 DNA, D gene, clone size, J gene, V gene. D genes are given only for firm matches. Clone size is not always given. Where it is, it says once, few, many or a class for expanded clones.

CASSRTLASGNNEQFF | TGCGCCAGCAGCCGAACTTTGGCTAGCGGGAACAATGAGCAGTTCTTC | TRBD2 | few | TRBJ2-1 | TRBV5-1
CASQQTGITEAFF | TGTGCCAGCCAGCAAACAGGGATCACTGAAGCTTTCTTT | . | once | TRBJ1-1 | TRBV19
CASSPEPGTGGYGYTF | TGCGCCAGCAGCCCCGAGCCCGGGACAGGGGGCTATGGCTACACCTTC | TRBD1 | . | TRBJ1-2 | TRBV5-1
CASSQRQVLSGNTIYF | TGCGCCAGCAGCCAAAGACAGGTCCTCTCTGGAAACACCATATATTTT | . | . | TRBJ1-3 | TRBV5-1
CAISESGPYGYTF | TGTGCCATCAGTGAGTCTGGGCCCTATGGCTACACCTTC | . | few | TRBJ1-2 | TRBV10-3
CASSKGTGLQETQYF | TGTGCCAGTAGTAAGGGGACAGGCCTACAAGAGACCCAGTACTTC | TRBD1 | . | TRBJ2-5 | TRBV19
CASRQYTEAFF | TGTGCCAGTAGACAGTACACTGAAGCTTTCTTT | . | . | TRBJ1-1 | TRBV19
CASSESPGNQPQHF | TGTGCCAGCAGTGAATCTCCGGGCAATCAGCCCCAGCATTTT | . | few | TRBJ1-5 | TRBV2
CASSLFSPQPANTEAFF | TGTGCCAGCAGCCTTTTCTCCCCACAGCCCGCGAACACTGAAGCTTTCTTT | . | . | TRBJ1-1 | TRBV28
CASTGTPVQREGKGEQFF | TGCGCCAGCACAGGGACCCCCGTCCAGCGGGAGGGCAAAGGCGAGCAGTTCTTC | TRBD2 | . | TRBJ2-1 | TRBV4-1
CASRDSNSPLHF | TGCGCCAGCAGGGACAGTAATTCACCCCTCCACTTT | . | few | TRBJ1-6 | TRBV5-1
CASKGQAYGRRVDEQYF | TGTGCCAGCAAGGGACAGGCTTACGGGAGAAGGGTGGACGAGCAGTACTTC | TRBD1 | . | TRBJ2-7 | TRBV27
CASSIRGASTDTQYF | TGTGCCAGTAGTATCCGGGGGGCTAGCACAGATACGCAGTATTTT | . | . | TRBJ2-3 | TRBV19
CAWSATGGNQPQHF | TGTGCCTGGAGTGCTACAGGGGGCAATCAGCCCCAGCATTTT | TRBD1 | . | TRBJ1-5 | TRBV30
CASSGPDRPASEQYF | TGTGCCAGCAGCGGGCCGGATCGACCCGCGTCGGAGCAGTACTTC | . | . | TRBJ2-7 | TRBV7-2
CAWSRRWNQPQHF | TGTGCCTGGAGTAGGCGGTGGAATCAGCCCCAGCATTTT | . | . | TRBJ1-5 | TRBV30
CSVGREDDNEQFF | TGCAGCGTTGGGCGGGAGGACGACAATGAGCAGTTCTTC | TRBD2 | . | TRBJ2-1 | TRBV29-1
CASNPGEANYGYTF | TGTGCCAGCAACCCCGGGGAAGCTAACTATGGCTACACCTTC | . | many | TRBJ1-2 | TRBV6-5
CASSQDRPSGASTDTQYF | TGTGCCAGCAGCCAAGATCGACCTAGCGGGGCTTCCACAGATACGCAGTATTTT | TRBD2 | few | TRBJ2-3 | TRBV3-1/TRBV3-2
CASSSSLDRGISHYGYTF | TGTGCCAGCAGCTCTTCTTTGGACAGGGGAATTTCCCACTATGGCTACACCTTC | TRBD1 | . | TRBJ1-2 | TRBV13
CASSYSGESWTDTQYF | TGTGCCAGCAGTTACTCTGGAGAATCATGGACAGATACGCAGTATTTT | . | few | TRBJ2-3 | TRBV6-5
CAWSRMRYNSPLHF | TGTGCCTGGAGCCGTATGCGCTATAATTCACCCCTCCACTTT | . | . | TRBJ1-6 | TRBV30